The rows below give T cell receptor beta chains drawn from one sample of a study of cytomegalovirus exposure and HLA in healthy donors. Libraries were prepared by immunoSEQ multiplex PCR; TCRdb keeps only in-frame clonotypes and omits some of them. The data contain more than 80,000 clones, about 68% of them singletons. The sequenced material came from PBMCs. The receptors here all came from a human donor in good health. Both conserved end residues are part of each CDR3. D genes are given only for firm matches. The size entry is marked missing in some rows and otherwise reads once, few, many or a size class.

size	V	D	J	CDR3	DNA
.	TRBV15	.	TRBJ1-2	CATSRDAALNGYTF	TGTGCCACCAGCAGAGATGCGGCATTGAATGGCTACACCTTC
.	TRBV5-6	TRBD1	TRBJ1-2	CASSLTQGVYGYTF	TGTGCCAGCAGCTTGACCCAGGGGGTATATGGCTACACCTTC
.	TRBV5-5	TRBD1	TRBJ1-1	CASSLGTGGTEAFF	TGTGCCAGCAGCTTGGGGACAGGGGGCACTGAAGCTTTCTTT
.	TRBV19	.	TRBJ1-2	CASSILGGGVGYTF	TGTGCCAGTAGTATATTAGGGGGAGGGGTTGGCTACACCTTC
.	TRBV4-2	.	TRBJ2-2	CASSQASGGGGWTGELFF	TGTGCCAGCAGCCAAGCGTCAGGGGGTGGGGGGTGGACCGGGGAGCTGTTTTTT
.	TRBV19	TRBD1	TRBJ1-5	CASSPQGGVGQPQHF	TGTGCCAGTAGTCCTCAGGGGGGTGTAGGTCAGCCCCAGCATTTT
.	TRBV9	.	TRBJ2-3	CASSARVSDTQYF	TGTGCCAGCAGCGCCCGGGTCTCAGATACGCAGTATTTT
.	TRBV19	TRBD1	TRBJ1-2	CASSMGQGDGYTF	TGTGCCAGTAGTATGGGACAGGGGGATGGCTACACCTTC
.	TRBV5-1	TRBD2	TRBJ2-7	CASSLAGGRLAGAFESGYEQYF	TGCGCCAGCAGCTTGGCGGGGGGGCGACTAGCGGGGGCCTTCGAGAGTGGGTACGAGCAGTACTTC
.	TRBV5-1	.	TRBJ2-1	CASSLGTPRDNEQFF	TGCGCCAGCAGCTTGGGTACCCCTCGAGACAATGAGCAGTTCTTC
few	TRBV7-7	.	TRBJ2-3	CASSPRGADTQYF	TGTGCCAGCAGCCCTAGGGGTGCAGATACGCAGTATTTT
.	TRBV19	TRBD1	TRBJ1-4	CASRPTGATNEKLFF	TGTGCCAGTAGGCCGACAGGGGCAACTAATGAAAAACTGTTTTTT
few	TRBV5-4	.	TRBJ1-2	CASSGAGGGYGYTF	TGTGCCAGCAGCGGCGCGGGGGGTGGCTATGGCTACACCTTC
.	TRBV10-3	TRBD2	TRBJ2-3	CAISESAGIHTQYF	TGTGCCATCAGTGAATCAGCGGGGATTCATACGCAGTATTTT
.	TRBV29-1	TRBD2	TRBJ2-5	CSVGTGGREETQYF	TGCAGCGTTGGAACGGGGGGGCGAGAAGAGACCCAGTACTTC
.	TRBV6-5	TRBD1	TRBJ2-3	CASSVGTAPDTQYF	TGTGCCAGCAGTGTCGGGACAGCCCCAGATACGCAGTATTTT
few	TRBV7-6	.	TRBJ2-2	CASSPSTALNTGELFF	TGTGCCAGCAGCCCCTCGACAGCGCTGAACACCGGGGAGCTGTTTTTT
.	TRBV7-9	TRBD1	TRBJ1-1	CASSLARDRWTEAFF	TGTGCCAGCAGCTTAGCGAGGGACAGATGGACTGAAGCTTTCTTT
.	TRBV5-1	.	TRBJ1-3	CASSLVPGHISGNTIYF	TGCGCCAGCAGCTTGGTTCCGGGACACATCTCTGGAAACACCATATATTTT
.	TRBV29-1	.	TRBJ2-3	CSVRQGTDTQYF	TGCAGCGTCCGACAGGGCACAGATACGCAGTATTTT
few	TRBV2	.	TRBJ1-1	CASSANWNTEAFF	TGTGCCAGCAGTGCCAACTGGAACACTGAAGCTTTCTTT
.	TRBV2	.	TRBJ1-2	CASSGTAANYGYTF	TGTGCCAGCAGTGGAACAGCAGCTAACTATGGCTACACCTTC
once	TRBV9	.	TRBJ2-6	CASSVVEGSGPGANVLTF	TGTGCCAGCAGCGTAGTGGAGGGATCCGGCCCTGGGGCCAACGTCCTGACTTTC
.	TRBV7-2	.	TRBJ2-1	CASSFFSSPLGQFF	TGTGCCAGCAGCTTTTTTTCGAGTCCCCTCGGGCAGTTCTTC
.	TRBV19	TRBD1	TRBJ1-1	CASSQGVWTEAFF	TGTGCCAGTAGCCAGGGGGTGTGGACTGAAGCTTTCTTT
few	TRBV2	TRBD1	TRBJ1-5	CASSRDRAGNQPQHF	TGTGCCAGCAGCCGGGACAGAGCCGGCAATCAGCCCCAGCATTTT
.	TRBV7-2	TRBD1	TRBJ1-2	CASSPLSGTGYGYTF	TGTGCCAGCAGCCCTCTCTCCGGGACAGGCTATGGCTACACCTTC
.	TRBV2	TRBD2	TRBJ2-4	CASSERYRGVKNIQYF	TGTGCCAGCAGTGAACGGTATCGGGGGGTCAAAAACATTCAGTACTTC
.	TRBV11-3	TRBD2	TRBJ2-1	CASSQRGGLAYNEQFF	TGTGCCAGCAGCCAGCGAGGGGGACTAGCGTACAATGAGCAGTTCTTC
.	TRBV30	.	TRBJ1-2	CAWSVLSGVGNGYTF	TGTGCCTGGAGTGTACTATCAGGGGTAGGAAATGGCTACACCTTC
.	TRBV5-4	.	TRBJ1-2	CASNQQGLDGYTF	TGTGCCAGCAATCAACAGGGTTTGGATGGCTACACCTTC